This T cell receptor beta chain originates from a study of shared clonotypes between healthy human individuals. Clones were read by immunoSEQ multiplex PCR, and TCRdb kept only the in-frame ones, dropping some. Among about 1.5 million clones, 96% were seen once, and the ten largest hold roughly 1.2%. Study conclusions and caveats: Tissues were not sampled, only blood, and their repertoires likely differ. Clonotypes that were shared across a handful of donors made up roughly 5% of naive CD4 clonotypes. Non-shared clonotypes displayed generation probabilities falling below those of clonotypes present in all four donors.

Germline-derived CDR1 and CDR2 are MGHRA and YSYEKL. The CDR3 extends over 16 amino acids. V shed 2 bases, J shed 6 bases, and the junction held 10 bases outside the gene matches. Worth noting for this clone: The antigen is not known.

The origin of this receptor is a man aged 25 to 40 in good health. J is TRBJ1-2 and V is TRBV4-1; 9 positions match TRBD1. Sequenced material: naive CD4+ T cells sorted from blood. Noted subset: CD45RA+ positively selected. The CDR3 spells CASSQPGTGPAHGYTF. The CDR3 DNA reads TGCGCCAGCAGCCAACCCGGGACAGGGCCAGCGCATGGCTACACCTTC.